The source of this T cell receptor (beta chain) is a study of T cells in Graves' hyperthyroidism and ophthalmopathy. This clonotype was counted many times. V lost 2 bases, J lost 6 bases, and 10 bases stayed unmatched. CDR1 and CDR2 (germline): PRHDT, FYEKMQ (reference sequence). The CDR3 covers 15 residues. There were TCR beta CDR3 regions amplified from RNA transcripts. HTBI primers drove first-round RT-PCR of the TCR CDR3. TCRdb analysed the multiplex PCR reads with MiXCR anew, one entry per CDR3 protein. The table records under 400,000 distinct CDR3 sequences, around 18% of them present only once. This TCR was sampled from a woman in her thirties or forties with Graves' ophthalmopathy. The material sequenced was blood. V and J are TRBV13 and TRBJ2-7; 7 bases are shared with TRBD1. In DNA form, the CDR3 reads TGTGCCAGCAGCTTAACGGCTAGGACAGGTGGCGAGCAGTACTTC. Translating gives CASSLTARTGGEQYF.